Listed here are 4 T cell receptor beta chains from one sample, sequenced in a study of vaccination effects on CD4 cells after COVID-19. Antigen specificity for these receptors is unknown. Following a roughly 9-day culture, CD4+ T cells were purified. Participants were vaccinated with two doses of either the BNT162b2 or mRNA-1273 vaccine. Sequencing used immunoSEQ multiplex PCR; TCRdb keeps in-frame clones, though not all of them. This table holds roughly 45,000 clones, roughly 72% found once. Specimen: CD4+ T cells from PBMCs cultured without peptide, collected after COVID-19 vaccination. The receptor set was obtained from a human donor who received a COVID-19 vaccine.

The chain carries TRBV6-5 and TRBJ1-2; tentatively, D is TRBD1 (5 bases). Germline assignment: CDR1 MNHEY and CDR2 SVGAGI. The length of the CDR3 is 14 residues. V lost 6 bases to trimming and J lost 6 bases, with 17 bases between them. The CDR3 sequence is CASRTGTSPNGYTF. The CDR3 region has the DNA TGTGCCAGCAGGACGGGGACGTCACCTAATGGCTACACCTTC.

The chain combines TRBV24-1 with TRBJ1-2, with D possibly matching TRBD1 (5 bases). The ends were cut back, 4 bases at V and 0 bases at J, with 14 bases in the middle. The CDR3 extends over 16 amino acids. Germline-derived CDR1 and CDR2 are KGHDR and SFDVKD. The CDR3 sequence is CATSEKQTAANYGYTF. DNA of the CDR3: TGTGCCACCAGTGAAAAACAGACAGCAGCTAACTATGGCTACACCTTC.

This chain links TRBV5-1 with TRBJ2-3; no firm D call. CDR1 is SGHRS, CDR2 YFSETQ, per germline. Trimming shortened V by 0 bases and J by 0 bases, and 8 bases separated the two germline ends. The CDR3 has 15 residues. The chain's CDR3 is CASSLGTYSTDTQYF. As DNA, the CDR3 is TGCGCCAGCAGCTTGGGGACCTATAGCACAGATACGCAGTATTTT. Full variable domain (missing parts from reference TRBV5-1 and TRBJ2-3): KAGVTQTPRYLIKTRGQQVTLSCSPISGHRSVSWYQQTPGQGLQFLFEYFSETQRNKGNFPGRFSGRQFSNSRSEMNVSTLELGDSALYLCASSLGTYSTDTQYFGPGTRLTVL.

This clone turned up a few times. The gene calls are TRBV4-1 and TRBJ2-1, with TRBD1 identical over 9 bases. Germline V gene data show CDR1 as MGHRA and CDR2 as YSYEKL. V dropped 4 bases and J dropped 0; count of bases not matched to a gene: 16. This CDR3 region has 20 residues. CDR3 region: CASSPGTGKVRMSSYNEQFF. The CDR3, as DNA: TGCGCCAGCAGCCCCGGGACAGGGAAGGTAAGGATGAGCTCCTACAATGAGCAGTTCTTC.